Listed below are T cell receptor beta chains from one sample, sequenced in a study of radiotherapy plus CTLA-4 blockade in lung cancer. Sequencing used immunoSEQ multiplex PCR; TCRdb keeps in-frame clones, though not all of them. The sample holds about 44,000 clones, around 77% seen once. The sequences come from peripheral blood, collected from a patient treated with radiotherapy plus ipilimumab. Receptors were obtained from a human donor with non-small cell lung cancer whose response to radiotherapy plus ipilimumab could not be evaluated. CDR3s include the opening cysteine and the closing phenylalanine or tryptophan. A D gene is named only where the DNA matches it firmly. The size field is filled for only some rows; it gives once, few, many or a size class.

size: .; J: TRBJ2-7; D: TRBD1; V: TRBV5-4; CDR3: CASRGGTGPYEQYF; DNA: TGTGCCAGCAGAGGAGGGACAGGGCCCTACGAGCAGTACTTC
size: .; J: TRBJ2-7; D: TRBD2; V: TRBV30; CDR3: CAWSVWAGVAGKQYF; DNA: TGTGCCTGGAGTGTATGGGCGGGAGTAGCCGGAAAGCAGTACTTC
size: .; J: TRBJ2-3; D: .; V: TRBV19; CDR3: CASSGRNTDTQYF; DNA: TGTGCCAGTAGTGGTAGAAACACAGATACGCAGTATTTT
size: .; J: TRBJ1-2; D: TRBD1; V: TRBV7-6; CDR3: CASSARYRGSAGYTF; DNA: TGTGCCAGCAGCGCCCGGTACAGGGGTTCGGCGGGCTACACCTTC
size: .; J: TRBJ2-1; D: TRBD2; V: TRBV4-1; CDR3: CASSQGEPGLAGGPIYNEQFF; DNA: TGCGCCAGCAGCCAAGGGGAACCGGGACTAGCGGGAGGGCCCATCTACAATGAGCAGTTCTTC
size: .; J: TRBJ2-7; D: TRBD2; V: TRBV7-9; CDR3: CASGTGGSEQYF; DNA: TGTGCCAGCGGGACTGGCGGGAGCGAGCAGTACTTC
size: .; J: TRBJ1-1; D: TRBD1; V: TRBV7-8; CDR3: CASSLETGVISEAFF; DNA: TGTGCCAGCAGCTTAGAGACAGGGGTGATTTCTGAAGCTTTCTTT
size: .; J: TRBJ2-7; D: .; V: TRBV7-2; CDR3: CASSRAVTTPYEQYF; DNA: TGTGCCAGCAGTAGAGCGGTAACCACACCCTACGAGCAGTACTTC
size: .; J: TRBJ2-7; D: .; V: TRBV5-4; CDR3: CASSLVAGFSYEQYF; DNA: TGTGCCAGCAGCTTGGTTGCGGGGTTCTCCTACGAGCAGTATTTC
size: .; J: TRBJ2-1; D: TRBD1; V: TRBV9; CDR3: CASSGLTGSYNEQFF; DNA: TGTGCCAGCAGCGGCCTGACAGGGTCCTACAATGAGCAGTTCTTC
size: .; J: TRBJ2-1; D: .; V: TRBV19; CDR3: CASRVGGSYNEQFF; DNA: TGTGCCAGTAGGGTGGGAGGTTCTTACAATGAGCAGTTCTTC
size: .; J: TRBJ1-2; D: TRBD1; V: TRBV5-1; CDR3: CASSSWTGVNYGYTF; DNA: TGCGCCAGCAGCTCCTGGACAGGGGTTAACTATGGCTACACCTTC
size: .; J: TRBJ2-7; D: .; V: TRBV28; CDR3: CASTRKITHYEQYF; DNA: TGTGCCAGCACGAGGAAAATCACCCACTACGAGCAGTACTTC
size: .; J: TRBJ2-4; D: .; V: TRBV28; CDR3: CASSLWAEEGKNIQYF; DNA: TGTGCCAGCAGTTTATGGGCGGAGGAGGGCAAAAACATTCAGTACTTC
size: .; J: TRBJ2-3; D: .; V: TRBV4-1; CDR3: CASSQARGSALPDTQYF; DNA: TGCGCCAGCAGCCAGGCCCGGGGGAGCGCCCTGCCAGATACGCAGTATTTT
size: .; J: TRBJ2-7; D: TRBD1; V: TRBV28; CDR3: CASSSPGDRGSSYEQYF; DNA: TGTGCCAGCAGTTCCCCGGGGGACAGGGGGAGCTCCTACGAGCAGTACTTC
size: .; J: TRBJ1-5; D: .; V: TRBV7-8; CDR3: CASSLAAGGNQPQHF; DNA: TGTGCCAGCTCTTTGGCAGCTGGCGGGAATCAGCCCCAGCATTTT
size: .; J: TRBJ2-5; D: TRBD2; V: TRBV7-3; CDR3: CASSRRGLAGQETQYF; DNA: TGTGCCAGCAGCCGTAGGGGACTAGCGGGGCAAGAGACCCAGTACTTC
size: .; J: TRBJ2-5; D: .; V: TRBV5-6; CDR3: CASSLAFRGSSGETQYF; DNA: TGTGCCAGCAGCTTGGCCTTCCGCGGGTCATCGGGAGAGACCCAGTACTTC
size: once; J: TRBJ2-7; D: .; V: TRBV25-1; CDR3: CASGRGNEQYF; DNA: TGTGCCAGCGGGAGAGGGAACGAGCAGTACTTC
size: .; J: TRBJ2-3; D: TRBD2; V: TRBV5-1; CDR3: CASSLVGGSTDTQYF; DNA: TGCGCCAGCAGCTTAGTGGGAGGGAGCACAGATACGCAGTATTTT
size: .; J: TRBJ1-1; D: TRBD1; V: TRBV23-1; CDR3: CASTTGTALMNTEAFF; DNA: TGCGCCAGCACTACCGGGACAGCTCTCATGAACACTGAAGCTTTCTTT
size: .; J: TRBJ2-7; D: .; V: TRBV29-1; CDR3: CSVEDGGYEQYF; DNA: TGCAGCGTTGAAGATGGAGGATACGAGCAGTACTTC
size: few; J: TRBJ2-1; D: TRBD2; V: TRBV2; CDR3: CASTPSAGLAGGHEQFF; DNA: TGTGCCAGCACTCCCTCGGCAGGACTAGCGGGAGGTCACGAGCAGTTCTTC
size: .; J: TRBJ2-2; D: TRBD2; V: TRBV29-1; CDR3: CSARGSGTSWVGELFF; DNA: TGCAGCGCCCGAGGGTCCGGGACTAGCTGGGTCGGGGAGCTGTTTTTT
size: .; J: TRBJ1-5; D: TRBD1; V: TRBV9; CDR3: CASSPGQGIGQPQHF; DNA: TGTGCCAGCAGCCCGGGACAGGGGATCGGTCAGCCCCAGCATTTT
size: .; J: TRBJ2-7; D: TRBD1; V: TRBV5-1; CDR3: CASSFTGDYEQYF; DNA: TGCGCCAGCAGCTTCACAGGGGACTACGAGCAGTACTTC
size: few; J: TRBJ2-1; D: TRBD1; V: TRBV5-1; CDR3: CASSSPLGTGGLGNEQFF; DNA: TGCGCCAGCAGCTCCCCGCTGGGGACAGGGGGCCTGGGTAATGAGCAGTTCTTC
size: .; J: TRBJ2-2; D: TRBD2; V: TRBV5-4; CDR3: CASTPSGSAPNTGELFF; DNA: TGTGCCAGCACCCCTAGCGGGAGTGCTCCGAACACCGGGGAGCTGTTTTTT
size: .; J: TRBJ2-5; D: TRBD2; V: TRBV28; CDR3: CASSLPAGGGETQYF; DNA: TGTGCCAGCAGTTTGCCCGCGGGAGGGGGGGAGACCCAGTACTTC
size: .; J: TRBJ2-2; D: TRBD1; V: TRBV7-9; CDR3: CASSLALAGGTGELFF; DNA: TGTGCCAGCAGCTTGGCCCTGGCAGGGGGCACCGGGGAGCTGTTTTTT
size: .; J: TRBJ2-1; D: .; V: TRBV5-5; CDR3: CASNSFTGKLNEQFF; DNA: TGTGCCAGCAACTCGTTTACGGGAAAACTCAATGAGCAGTTCTTC
size: .; J: TRBJ2-3; D: TRBD2; V: TRBV6-6; CDR3: CASRKGLAESTDTQYF; DNA: TGTGCCAGCAGGAAGGGACTAGCGGAGAGCACAGATACGCAGTATTTT
size: .; J: TRBJ2-3; D: .; V: TRBV7-2; CDR3: CASSLPGGLRDTQYF; DNA: TGTGCCAGCAGCTTACCGGGGGGCCTTCGAGATACGCAGTATTTT
size: .; J: TRBJ1-5; D: .; V: TRBV9; CDR3: CASSVGRVGQPQHF; DNA: TGTGCCAGCAGCGTAGGCCGGGTAGGTCAGCCCCAGCATTTT
size: .; J: TRBJ2-7; D: TRBD2; V: TRBV27; CDR3: CASSPAGSAYEQYF; DNA: TGTGCCAGCAGCCCAGCGGGGTCTGCCTACGAGCAGTACTTC
size: .; J: TRBJ2-7; D: TRBD1; V: TRBV11-3; CDR3: CASSLGQGVYEQYF; DNA: TGTGCCAGCAGCTTAGGACAGGGGGTCTACGAGCAGTACTTC
size: .; J: TRBJ2-7; D: .; V: TRBV19; CDR3: CASSTTQGYEQYF; DNA: TGTGCCAGTAGTACTACACAGGGATACGAGCAGTACTTC
size: .; J: TRBJ1-2; D: .; V: TRBV4-3; CDR3: CASSRAAGWVYGYTF; DNA: TGCGCCAGCAGCCGCGCCGCGGGGTGGGTCTATGGCTACACCTTC
size: .; J: TRBJ2-1; D: .; V: TRBV29-1; CDR3: CSVDSGLAVNEQFF; DNA: TGCAGCGTTGATAGTGGGCTAGCCGTCAATGAGCAGTTCTTC
size: .; J: TRBJ1-5; D: .; V: TRBV7-9; CDR3: CASSLGWTDNQPQHF; DNA: TGTGCCAGCAGCTTAGGATGGACAGACAATCAGCCCCAGCATTTT
size: .; J: TRBJ2-3; D: .; V: TRBV9; CDR3: CASSVQGQSDTQYF; DNA: TGTGCCAGCAGCGTACAGGGTCAGTCAGATACGCAGTATTTT
size: .; J: TRBJ1-3; D: TRBD1; V: TRBV6-6; CDR3: CASSYSGQAGNTIYF; DNA: TGTGCCAGCAGTTACTCGGGACAGGCTGGAAACACCATATATTTT
size: .; J: TRBJ1-1; D: .; V: TRBV13; CDR3: CASSLGGSRTEAFF; DNA: TGTGCCAGCAGCTTGGGAGGGTCCCGCACTGAAGCTTTCTTT
size: .; J: TRBJ1-1; D: .; V: TRBV27; CDR3: CASSPTTGVPQRAFF; DNA: TGTGCCAGCAGTCCCACCACGGGAGTTCCTCAGAGGGCTTTCTTT
size: .; J: TRBJ1-2; D: TRBD1; V: TRBV23-1; CDR3: CASSGQGETYGYTF; DNA: TGCGCCAGCAGCGGACAGGGGGAAACCTATGGCTACACCTTC
size: few; J: TRBJ2-5; D: .; V: TRBV18; CDR3: CASSPWGAETQYF; DNA: TGTGCCAGCTCACCATGGGGAGCGGAGACCCAGTACTTC
size: .; J: TRBJ2-4; D: .; V: TRBV27; CDR3: CASSSGLGIQYF; DNA: TGTGCCAGCAGCTCCGGGTTGGGCATTCAGTACTTC
size: .; J: TRBJ2-7; D: TRBD2; V: TRBV7-2; CDR3: CASSLKGGGDPEQYF; DNA: TGTGCCAGCAGCTTAAAAGGCGGGGGGGACCCCGAGCAGTACTTC
size: .; J: TRBJ1-2; D: .; V: TRBV7-2; CDR3: CASSLARQSYGYTF; DNA: TGTGCCAGCAGCTTAGCTCGACAAAGTTATGGCTACACCTTC
size: few; J: TRBJ2-1; D: .; V: TRBV11-3; CDR3: CASSPGSRAVGSYNEQFF; DNA: TGTGCCAGCAGCCCCGGGAGTCGGGCCGTTGGGTCTTACAATGAGCAGTTCTTC
size: .; J: TRBJ2-5; D: .; V: TRBV4-3; CDR3: CASSQEAGAGETQYF; DNA: TGCGCCAGCAGCCAAGAGGCGGGGGCCGGGGAGACCCAGTACTTC
size: .; J: TRBJ2-2; D: .; V: TRBV28; CDR3: CASRWGYSTGELFF; DNA: TGTGCCAGCAGGTGGGGCTATTCCACCGGGGAGCTGTTTTTT